This TCR beta chain was obtained from a study of shared clonotypes between healthy human individuals. Whole-study context: Each donor contributed plates that comprised three CD4 naive, three CD4 memory, two CD8 naive and one CD8 memory.

CDR1 and CDR2 from the germline V gene are SGHRS and YFSETQ. This CDR3 contains 16 residues. V dropped 0 bases and J dropped 5 bases, with 16 bases sitting between them. Repertoires were generated with immunoSEQ multiplex PCR, while TCRdb's copy carries only in-frame clones and drops some. The sample consists of fewer than 1.8 million clones, about 98.5% of them appearing once. The chain has TRBV5-1 and TRBJ2-3; D remains unclear. The TCR comes from a man aged 25 to 45 in good health. The sample taken for sequencing was naive CD4+ T cells sorted from blood. Subset in this sample: CD45RA+ positively selected. In DNA form, the CDR3 reads TGCGCCAGCAGCTTGGGAGGAACGGGCGGTGTAGATACGCAGTATTTT. This gives the protein CASSLGGTGGVDTQYF.